The sequence of this T cell receptor beta chain was determined in a study of blood T cell repertoires in COVID-19. Study-level background: Samples taken during acute and convalescent COVID-19 were collected in the United States, Italy and Spain. T cells, B-cell-depleted T cells, or PBMCs provided the cDNA or gDNA that served as material.

Germline CDR1 reads SGHRS; CDR2 reads YFSETQ. The CDR3 extends over 15 amino acids. V gave up 2 bases and J gave up 6 bases, with 17 bases separating them. The table came from immunoSEQ multiplex PCR; TCRdb's copy has only in-frame clones and leaves some out. Of tens of thousands of clones listed, 74% are singletons. This TCR derives from a woman over 75 with acute or convalescent COVID-19. Sequenced material: peripheral blood. The genes are TRBV5-1 and TRBJ1-2; D is ambiguous. The CDR3 bases are TGCGCCAGCAGCTTCGGGGAACGGATGTGGGATGGCTACACCTTC. It is translated as CASSFGERMWDGYTF. Based on the CDR3 plus reference TRBV5-1 and TRBJ1-2, the full variable domain is KAGVTQTPRYLIKTRGQQVTLSCSPISGHRSVSWYQQTPGQGLQFLFEYFSETQRNKGNFPGRFSGRQFSNSRSEMNVSTLELGDSALYLCASSFGERMWDGYTFGSGTRLTVV.